The rows below give T cell receptor beta chains drawn from one sample of a study of response to subunit inactivated influenza vaccine. TCRdb reprocessed the RT-PCR reads with MiXCR, giving one entry per CDR3 protein. The sample consists of roughly 570,000 distinct CDR3 sequences, roughly 15% of them appearing once. The sample here was PBMCs from blood, taken 12 days after vaccination. Receptors originate from a man aged 50 or older who received an inactivated influenza vaccine. The CDR3 runs from the conserved cysteine through the conserved F or W. Each record gives: J gene, V gene, clone size, D gene, CDR3 DNA, CDR3 protein. A D gene is named only where the DNA matches it firmly. The size field is filled for only some rows; it gives once, few, many or a size class.

>TRBJ2-1|TRBV7-2|few|TRBD2
TGTGCCAGCAGCTCGCGACTAGCGGGAGGAGTCAATGAGCAGTTCTTC
CASSSRLAGGVNEQFF
>TRBJ2-1|TRBV6-2/TRBV6-3|NA|NA
TGTGCCAGCAGTTACAGGGGGGGTCTGTACAATGAGCAGTTCTTC
CASSYRGGLYNEQFF
>TRBJ2-7|TRBV6-2/TRBV6-3|NA|TRBD2
TGTGCCAGCAGTTACTCTCTAGCGGGAGGTTACGAGCAGTACTTC
CASSYSLAGGYEQYF
>TRBJ1-1|TRBV6-2/TRBV6-3|few|NA
TGTGCCACCGCCGGACACTTGAACACTGAAGCTTTCTTT
CATAGHLNTEAFF
>TRBJ1-1|TRBV7-9|NA|NA
TGTGCCAGCAGCTTAGACGGGAGGGACACTGAAGCTTTCTTT
CASSLDGRDTEAFF
>TRBJ2-5|TRBV6-5|NA|NA
TGTGCCAGCAGTTACCCGGCAGGGAGCCACCAAGAGACCCAGTACTTC
CASSYPAGSHQETQYF
>TRBJ2-3|TRBV10-3|once|NA
TGTGCCATCAAGGGTAAGGGGAATGCAGATACGCAGTATTTT
CAIKGKGNADTQYF
>TRBJ2-1|TRBV6-5|NA|NA
TGTGCCAGCAGTTACTCGACCCGGACCTCCCTGGGCAATGAGCAGTTCTTC
CASSYSTRTSLGNEQFF
>TRBJ2-5|TRBV11-2|NA|NA
TGTGCCAGCAGCTTAGTGGGTCAACACCAAGAGACCCAGTACTTC
CASSLVGQHQETQYF
>TRBJ2-7|TRBV12-3/TRBV12-4|NA|NA
TGTGTCAGCAGTGGGCTAAAGGAGCAGTACTTC
CVSSGLKEQYF
>TRBJ2-1|TRBV24-1|NA|NA
TGTGCCACCAGTGTGCCGACTCGCCATGAGCAGTTCTTC
CATSVPTRHEQFF
>TRBJ2-2|TRBV12-3/TRBV12-4|many|NA
TGTGCCAGCGAGTCCAGCAACACCGGGGAGCTGTTTTTT
CASESSNTGELFF
>TRBJ2-1|TRBV20-1|many|TRBD2
TGCAGTGCTAAGCCGGGGGGTGGCGAGCAGTTCTTC
CSAKPGGGEQFF